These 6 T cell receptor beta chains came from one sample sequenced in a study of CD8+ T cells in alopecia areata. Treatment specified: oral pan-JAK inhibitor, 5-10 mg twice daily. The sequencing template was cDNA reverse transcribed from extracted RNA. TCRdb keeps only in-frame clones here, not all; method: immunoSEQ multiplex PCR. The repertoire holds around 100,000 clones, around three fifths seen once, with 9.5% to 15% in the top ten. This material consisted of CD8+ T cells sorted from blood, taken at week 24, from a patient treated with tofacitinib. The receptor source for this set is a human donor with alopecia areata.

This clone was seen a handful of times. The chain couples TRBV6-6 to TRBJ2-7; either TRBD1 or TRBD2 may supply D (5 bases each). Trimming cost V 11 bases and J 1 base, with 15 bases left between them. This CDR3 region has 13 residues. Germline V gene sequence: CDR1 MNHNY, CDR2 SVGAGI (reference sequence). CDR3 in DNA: TGTGCCGCAGAGGGGAAGGATTCCTACGAGCAGTACTTC. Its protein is CAAEGKDSYEQYF.

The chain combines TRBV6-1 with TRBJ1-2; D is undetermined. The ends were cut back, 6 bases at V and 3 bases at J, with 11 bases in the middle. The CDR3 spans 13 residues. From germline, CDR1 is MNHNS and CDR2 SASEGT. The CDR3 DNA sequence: TGTGCCAGCAGCCCCACTAAGGACTATGGCTACACCTTC. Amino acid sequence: CASSPTKDYGYTF.

DNA for the CDR3: TGTGCCAGCAGTACACAGGGTTTGGTCGAGACCCAGTACTTC. It yields the protein CASSTQGLVETQYF. V is TRBV27 and J is TRBJ2-5, with D possibly TRBD1 on 6 matching bases. V gave up 5 bases and J gave up 5 bases, with 15 bases separating them. This CDR3 is built from 14 residues. CDR1 and CDR2 from the germline V gene are MNHEY and SMNVEV (reference sequence).

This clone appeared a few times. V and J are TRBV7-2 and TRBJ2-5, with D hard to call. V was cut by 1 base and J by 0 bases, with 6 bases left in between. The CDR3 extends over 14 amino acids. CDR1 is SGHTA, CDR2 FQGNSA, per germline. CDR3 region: CASSLDTNQETQYF. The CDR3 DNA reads TGTGCCAGCAGCTTAGACACGAACCAAGAGACCCAGTACTTC.

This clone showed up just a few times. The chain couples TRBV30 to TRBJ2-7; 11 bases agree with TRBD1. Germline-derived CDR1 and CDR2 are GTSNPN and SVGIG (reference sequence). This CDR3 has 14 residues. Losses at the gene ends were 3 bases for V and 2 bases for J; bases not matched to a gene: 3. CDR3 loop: CAWRSGQGAYEQYF. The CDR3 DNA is TGTGCCTGGAGATCGGGACAGGGGGCCTACGAGCAGTACTTC.

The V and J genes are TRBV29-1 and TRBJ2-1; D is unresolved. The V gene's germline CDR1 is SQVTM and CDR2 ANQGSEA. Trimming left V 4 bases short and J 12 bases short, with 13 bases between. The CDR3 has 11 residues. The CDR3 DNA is TGCAGCGTTGTAGCCGGATTCGGGCAGTTCTTC. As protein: CSVVAGFGQFF.